This entry lists 20 T cell receptor beta chains sequenced from one sample in a study of post-analysis software for immune sequencing data (dated by TCRdb to about 2015). The paper as a whole reports these results and caveats: A handful of TRBV segments, including TRBV5-6, TRBV5-1 and TRBV20-1, were significantly more frequent in patients than controls.

Library construction relied on PCR. Sequencing used an Illumina HiSeq 2500. To reduce PCR and sequencing biases, unique molecular identifiers were built into the TCR beta cDNA libraries. TCRdb redid the processing of the public reads, applying fastp at Q25 and MiXCR, and retained in-frame beta chains. Rows are unified per CDR3 protein, each entry keeping the most common DNA and genes. The sample table records fewer than 700,000 distinct CDR3 sequences; 44% of these occur just once. Of the sample, 1.7% is held by the ten largest clones. Their target antigens are unknown. Sample: blood. All receptors derive from a girl aged 5 to 17 with multiple sclerosis.

V and J are TRBV5-1 and TRBJ2-1, with 7 bases identical to TRBD2. This CDR3 is 15 amino acids long. Germline trimming cut 3 bases from V and 4 bases from J; bases unmatched to any gene: 7. Per the germline V gene, CDR1 is SGHRS and CDR2 is YFSETQ. CDR3 coding DNA: TGCGCCAGCAGCTCGGACGGGGGACTATACAATGAGCAGTTCTTC. Amino acid sequence: CASSSDGGLYNEQFF.

The V and J genes are TRBV12-3 or TRBV12-4 and TRBJ1-2; D gene unclear. The CDR3 covers 12 residues. Trimming took off 2 bases at V and 6 bases at J, with 7 bases between the two ends. The CDR3 protein is CASSLRRNGYTF. CDR3 bases: TGTGCCAGCAGTTTAAGACGCAATGGCTACACCTTC.

This chain joins TRBV5-1 and TRBJ2-5; D is possibly TRBD1 (5 bases). The CDR3 extends over 14 amino acids. Per germline, CDR1 SGHRS and CDR2 YFSETQ. V lost 5 bases, J lost 5 bases, and 16 bases lay in between. In DNA, the CDR3 is TGCGCCAGCAGGCTGGGGCGGACCCAGGAGACCCAGTACTTC. Translating gives CASRLGRTQETQYF.

CDR3 DNA: TGTGCCAGCAGTTTTAATGGTCCTAACTATGGCTACACCTTC. As protein: CASSFNGPNYGYTF. The V call is TRBV12-3 or TRBV12-4, the J call TRBJ1-2; unclear D gene. The CDR3 spans 14 residues. Trimming pared 3 bases from V and 0 bases from J, leaving 8 bases between.

The chain has TRBV12-3 or TRBV12-4 and TRBJ2-1; 9 bases fit TRBD2. The J segment lost 10 bases and the V segment lost 3 bases, leaving 10 bases of the junction unmatched. This CDR3 comprises 15 residues. CDR3 region: CASSLGAGGDTEQFF. CDR3 sequence (DNA): TGTGCCAGCAGTTTGGGGGCGGGAGGGGACACCGAGCAGTTCTTC.

The CDR3 region is CASNDRNNYQETQYF. CDR3 DNA sequence: TGTGCCAGCAATGACCGTAACAACTACCAAGAGACCCAGTACTTC. The V and J genes are TRBV6-1 and TRBJ2-5; D gene ambiguous. This CDR3 contains 15 residues. Germline V gene sequence: CDR1 MNHNS, CDR2 SASEGT. V lost 7 bases and J 0 bases, leaving 15 bases between the germline ends.

This rearrangement joins TRBV15 to TRBJ2-6, with D unresolved. Germline CDR1 is LNHNV and CDR2 is YYDKDF (reference sequence). CDR3 size: 15 residues. Trimming removed 0 bases at V and 2 bases at J, with 5 bases between. The CDR3 bases are TGTGCCACCAGCAGAGAAGGGACTGGGGCCAACGTCCTGACTTTC. It specifies CATSREGTGANVLTF.

The chain joins TRBV5-1 to TRBJ2-1, with a tentative D call TRBD1 (5 bases). Germline CDR1 reads SGHRS; CDR2 reads YFSETQ. With 3 bases removed from V and 4 bases from J, the gap between germline ends came to 11 bases. The CDR3 spans 14 residues. The chain's CDR3 is CASSSNQGYNEQFF. In DNA, the CDR3 is TGCGCCAGCAGCTCAAATCAGGGATACAATGAGCAGTTCTTC.

The chain is built from TRBV20-1 and TRBJ2-1; 10 bases agree with TRBD2. Per germline, CDR1 DFQATT and CDR2 SNEGSKA (reference sequence). Germline trimming cut 5 bases from V and 1 base from J; bases unmatched to any gene: 8. The CDR3 has 16 residues. Written as DNA, the CDR3 is TGCAGTGCTGCCCTGAGCGGGAGGGCATCCTACAATGAGCAGTTCTTC. This gives the protein CSAALSGRASYNEQFF.

This clonotype has a handful of counts. The rearrangement uses TRBV5-1 and TRBJ2-5; D not resolved. Germline-derived CDR1 and CDR2 are SGHRS and YFSETQ. V was pared by 2 bases and J by 7 bases, with 15 bases between. The CDR3 contains 14 residues. The CDR3 bases are TGCGCCAGCAGCTTCAGGTTGTGGAAAGCGACCCAGTACTTC. Amino acid sequence: CASSFRLWKATQYF. Full variable domain (remainder filled in from reference TRBV5-1 and TRBJ2-5): KAGVTQTPRYLIKTRGQQVTLSCSPISGHRSVSWYQQTPGQGLQFLFEYFSETQRNKGNFPGRFSGRQFSNSRSEMNVSTLELGDSALYLCASSFRLWKATQYFGPGTRLLVL.

The CDR3 reads CASSLAGGTFDTQYF. The CDR3 region has the DNA TGCGCCAGCAGCTTGGCGGGGGGAACGTTCGATACGCAGTATTTT. The chain recombines TRBV5-1 with TRBJ2-3; 7 bases map to TRBD2. The V gene end was trimmed by 0 bases and the J gene end by 6 bases; junction bases not matched to a gene: 7. CDR1 and CDR2 (germline): SGHRS, YFSETQ. The CDR3 extends over 15 amino acids.

This clonotype was seen a handful of times. The genes are TRBV27 and TRBJ2-3, with TRBD2 matching over 8 bases. Germline V gene data show CDR1 as MNHEY and CDR2 as SMNVEV (reference sequence). Unmatched junction bases numbered 7, after V lost 8 bases and J lost 3 bases. The CDR3 runs 14 residues. CDR3 amino acids: CASRAAGVTDTQYF. As DNA, the CDR3 is TGTGCCAGCCGTGCAGCGGGAGTTACAGATACGCAGTATTTT.

The gene calls are TRBV5-1 and TRBJ2-5; 9 bases align to TRBD1. CDR3 length: 14 amino acids. Germline CDR1 reads SGHRS; CDR2 reads YFSETQ. The J segment lost 6 bases and the V segment lost 4 bases, leaving 7 bases of the junction unmatched. The CDR3 DNA sequence: TGCGCCAGCAGCGATACAGGGGGCGGAAAGACCCAGTACTTC. This translates into CASSDTGGGKTQYF.

CDR3 sequence reads: CASSQPTDLPDTQYF. Written as DNA, the CDR3 is TGCGCCAGCAGCCAACCCACCGACCTCCCAGATACGCAGTATTTT. This chain connects TRBV4-1 to TRBJ2-3; D not resolved. Trimming pared 2 bases from V and 4 bases from J, leaving 13 bases between. Germline V gives CDR1 MGHRA, CDR2 YSYEKL. This CDR3 comprises 15 residues.

The rearrangement uses TRBV29-1 and TRBJ2-6; possible D gene TRBD1, 5 bases. The CDR3 is 13 amino acids. V was pared by 7 bases and J by 2 bases, with 9 bases between. The V gene's germline CDR1 is SQVTM and CDR2 ANQGSEA. CDR3 nucleotide sequence: TGCAGCGCGCAGGGTCCTGGGGCCAACGTCCTGACTTTC. Translated: CSAQGPGANVLTF.

This clonotype was observed a handful of times. CDR3 sequence reads: CASSLASLTGHGEQYF. The CDR3 nucleotides read TGTGCCAGCAGTTTAGCGTCCCTCACGGGACATGGGGAGCAGTACTTC. The chain carries TRBV12-3 or TRBV12-4 and TRBJ2-5, with D perhaps matching TRBD1 (6 bases). The V and J ends lost 0 bases and 11 bases respectively, with 22 bases between them. The CDR3 sequence is 16 residues long.

This clonotype came up a few times. The V call is TRBV3-1, the J call TRBJ1-1, with 8 bases fitting TRBD1. Germline loops: CDR1 LGHDT, CDR2 YNNKEL (reference sequence). Trimming removed 6 bases from V and 1 base from J; junction bases left unmatched: 4. The CDR3 runs to 14 residues. The CDR3 DNA is TGTGCCAGCAGGAAAACAGGGGGGAACACTGAAGCTTTCTTT. It yields the protein CASRKTGGNTEAFF.

This chain links TRBV20-1 with TRBJ2-7; D may match TRBD1 or TRBD2 (5 bases each). This CDR3 comprises 14 residues. V gave up 6 bases and J gave up 2 bases, with 17 bases separating them. Germline V gene sequence: CDR1 DFQATT, CDR2 SNEGSKA (reference sequence). Here the CDR3 reads CSAEGNWDAYEQYF. Written as DNA, the CDR3 is TGCAGTGCCGAGGGGAATTGGGACGCCTACGAGCAGTACTTC.

CDR3 nucleotide sequence: TGTGCCAGCAGCCAGGCTGGGACCCAACATCGTGGTGGCTACACCTTC. Amino acid sequence: CASSQAGTQHRGGYTF. The J gene is TRBJ1-2, the V gene TRBV4-2; the D gene is possibly TRBD1 (5 bases). Germline CDR1 reads LGHNA; CDR2 reads YNFKEQ. V shed 3 bases and J shed 7 bases, with 21 bases lying between them. CDR3 length: 16 residues.

This clonotype was observed a handful of times. The V gene is TRBV7-2, the J gene TRBJ2-1; 8 bases map to TRBD2. The J segment lost 8 bases and the V segment lost 1 base, leaving 7 bases of the junction unmatched. CDR1 SGHTA and CDR2 FQGNSA come from the germline V gene. The CDR3 spans 15 residues. As DNA, the CDR3 is TGTGCCAGCAGCTTAGTGTCGGGAGGGTTGTATGAGCAGTTCTTC. Translating it yields CASSLVSGGLYEQFF.